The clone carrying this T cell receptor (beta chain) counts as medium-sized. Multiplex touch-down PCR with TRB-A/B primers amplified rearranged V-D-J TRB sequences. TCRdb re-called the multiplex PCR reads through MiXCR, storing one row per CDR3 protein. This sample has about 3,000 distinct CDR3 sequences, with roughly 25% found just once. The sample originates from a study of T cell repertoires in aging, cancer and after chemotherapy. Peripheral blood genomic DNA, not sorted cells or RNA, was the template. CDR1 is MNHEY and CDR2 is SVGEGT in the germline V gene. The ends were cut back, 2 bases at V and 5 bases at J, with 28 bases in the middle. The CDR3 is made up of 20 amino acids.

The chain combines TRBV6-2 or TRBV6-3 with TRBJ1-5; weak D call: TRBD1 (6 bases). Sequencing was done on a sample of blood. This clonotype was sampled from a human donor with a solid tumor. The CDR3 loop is CASSYPLTQGGSRFDQPQHF. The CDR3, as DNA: TGTGCCAGCAGTTACCCTTTGACACAGGGAGGATCCCGGTTCGATCAGCCCCAGCATTTT.